This T cell receptor beta chain was identified in a study of response to subunit inactivated influenza vaccine. Study results and limitations: Authors suggested each seasonal influenza vaccination recruits few new T cells.

Concerning this clonotype itself: Its cognate antigen is unknown.

TCRdb reanalysed the RT-PCR reads using MiXCR and keeps one entry per CDR3 protein. The profile shows hundreds of thousands of distinct CDR3 sequences, less than 20% of them singletons. V shed 4 bases and J shed 1 base, with 8 bases lying between them. The germline gives CDR1 SNHLY, CDR2 FYNNEI. The length of the CDR3 is 15 residues. The J gene is TRBJ2-6, the V gene TRBV2; D unclear. Sequenced here: PBMCs from blood, sampled 12 days after vaccination. The origin of this receptor is a man between 45 and 60 years old who received an inactivated influenza vaccine. In DNA, the CDR3 is TGTGCCAGCAGTGTTGATTATTCTGGGGCCAACGTCCTGACTTTC. This gives the protein CASSVDYSGANVLTF.